This TCR beta chain is from a study of blood T cell repertoires in COVID-19. Overall study context: Acute-phase and convalescent COVID-19 samples originated in the United States, Italy and Spain.

Here immunoSEQ multiplex PCR was the method, and the copy in TCRdb shows in-frame clones only, minus some. Of about 250,000 clones in the sample, 75% to 95% were seen once. Trimming took 7 bases from V and 3 from J, leaving 12 bases between them. Germline V gives CDR1 MDHEN, CDR2 SYDVKM. The CDR3 sequence is 13 residues long. The clonotype was recovered from a woman between 18 and 29 years old who had recovered from COVID-19. The sample consisted of PBMCs or T cells enriched from blood (not recorded which). The V call is TRBV28, the J call TRBJ2-5; unclear D gene. CDR3 coding DNA: TGTGCCAGCACCCGGGTTTGGAAAGAGACCCAGTACTTC. It codes for CASTRVWKETQYF.